This TCR beta chain comes out of a study of blood T cell repertoires in COVID-19. Study overall: Material from acute and convalescent COVID-19 was sourced from the United States, Italy and Spain. Sample material is recorded as cDNA or gDNA derived from T cells, B-cell-depleted T cells, or PBMCs.

There are 11 residues in the CDR3. Germline V lookup: CDR1 SNHLY, CDR2 FYNNEI. With respect to this clone: A junction boundary mismatches the germline segment, possibly from a read error.

As originally analysed: The authors estimated nucleated cell counts from reference gene primer amplification. Some clones are missing from TCRdb's copy, which holds only in-frame ones; the method was immunoSEQ multiplex PCR. V and J calls and clone size come straight from that table; D and trimming were deduced from the DNA. The table has a few hundred thousand clones, approximately 86% seen once. This chain links TRBV2 with TRBJ1-2; D call uncertain. Sequenced: peripheral blood. The TCR was taken from a man aged 25-40 years with active or convalescent COVID-19. The chain's CDR3 is CASSEGETSSF. CDR3 DNA sequence: TGTGCCAGCAGTGAGGGAGAGACATCGTCCTTC.